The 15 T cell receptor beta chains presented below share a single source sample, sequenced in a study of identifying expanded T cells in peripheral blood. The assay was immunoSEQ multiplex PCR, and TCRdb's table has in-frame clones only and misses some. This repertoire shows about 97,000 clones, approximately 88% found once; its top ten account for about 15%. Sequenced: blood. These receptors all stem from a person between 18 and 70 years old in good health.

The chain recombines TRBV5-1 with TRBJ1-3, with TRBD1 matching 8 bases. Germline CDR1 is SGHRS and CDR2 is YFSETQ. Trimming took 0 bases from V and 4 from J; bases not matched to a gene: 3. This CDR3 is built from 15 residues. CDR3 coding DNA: TGCGCCAGCAGCTTGGGGACAGGGCCCGGAAACACCATATATTTT. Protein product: CASSLGTGPGNTIYF.

The CDR3 nucleotides read TGCAGCGTTGAGGCGCAAGCTAGACAGGGGATCTATGGCTACACCTTC. Its translation: CSVEAQARQGIYGYTF. This chain joins TRBV29-1 and TRBJ1-2, with TRBD1 identical over 8 bases. Trimming removed 3 bases from V and 4 bases from J; junction bases left unmatched: 13. The CDR3 contains 16 residues. The germline V gene encodes CDR1 SQVTM and CDR2 ANQGSEA.

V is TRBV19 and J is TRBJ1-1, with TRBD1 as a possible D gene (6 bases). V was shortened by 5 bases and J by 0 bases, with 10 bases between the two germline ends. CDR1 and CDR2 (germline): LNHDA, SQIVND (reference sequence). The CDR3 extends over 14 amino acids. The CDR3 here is CASSWGALNTEAFF. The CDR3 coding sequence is TGTGCCAGTAGTTGGGGGGCCCTGAACACTGAAGCTTTCTTT.

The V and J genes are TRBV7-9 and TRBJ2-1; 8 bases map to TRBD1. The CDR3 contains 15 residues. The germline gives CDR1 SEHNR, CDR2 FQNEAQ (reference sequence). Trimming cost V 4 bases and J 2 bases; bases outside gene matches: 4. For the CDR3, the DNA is TGTGCCAGCAGCTCTAGACAGGGGCCCTACAATGAGCAGTTCTTC. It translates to CASSSRQGPYNEQFF. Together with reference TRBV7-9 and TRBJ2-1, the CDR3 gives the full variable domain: DTGVSQNPRHKITKRGQNVTFRCDPISEHNRLYWYRQTLGQGPEFLTYFQNEAQLEKSRLLSDRFSAERPKGSFSTLEIQRTEQGDSAMYLCASSSRQGPYNEQFFGPGTRLTVL.

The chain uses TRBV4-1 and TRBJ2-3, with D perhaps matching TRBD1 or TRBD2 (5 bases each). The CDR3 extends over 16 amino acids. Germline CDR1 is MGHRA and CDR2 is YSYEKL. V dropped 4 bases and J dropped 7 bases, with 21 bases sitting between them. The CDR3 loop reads CASSPPGPGSRNTQYF. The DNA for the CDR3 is TGCGCCAGCAGCCCTCCGGGACCGGGGAGCAGGAATACGCAGTATTTT.

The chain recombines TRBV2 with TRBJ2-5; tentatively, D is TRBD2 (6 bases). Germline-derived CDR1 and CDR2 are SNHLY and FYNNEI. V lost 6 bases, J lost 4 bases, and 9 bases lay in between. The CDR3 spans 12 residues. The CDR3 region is CASRLGGETQYF. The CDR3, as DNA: TGTGCCAGCAGGTTGGGGGGAGAGACCCAGTACTTC.

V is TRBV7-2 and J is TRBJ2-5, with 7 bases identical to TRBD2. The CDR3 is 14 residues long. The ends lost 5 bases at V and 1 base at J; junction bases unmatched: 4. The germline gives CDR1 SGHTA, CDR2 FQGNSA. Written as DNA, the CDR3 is TGTGCCAGCAGCCGCCAGCGGGGCCAAGAGACCCAGTACTTC. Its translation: CASSRQRGQETQYF.

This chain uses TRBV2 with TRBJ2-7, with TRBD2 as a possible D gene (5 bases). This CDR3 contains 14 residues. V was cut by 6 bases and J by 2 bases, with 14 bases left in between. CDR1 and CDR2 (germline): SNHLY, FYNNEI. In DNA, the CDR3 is TGTGCCAGCAGCTATCTCCGGGAAACCTACGAGCAGTACTTC. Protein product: CASSYLRETYEQYF.

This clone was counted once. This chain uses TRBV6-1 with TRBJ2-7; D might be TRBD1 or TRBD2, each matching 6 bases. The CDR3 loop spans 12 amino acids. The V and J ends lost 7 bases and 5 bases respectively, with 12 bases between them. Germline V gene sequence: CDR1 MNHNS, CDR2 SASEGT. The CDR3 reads CASKEGVHEQYF. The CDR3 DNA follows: TGTGCCAGCAAGGAGGGGGTCCACGAGCAGTACTTC.

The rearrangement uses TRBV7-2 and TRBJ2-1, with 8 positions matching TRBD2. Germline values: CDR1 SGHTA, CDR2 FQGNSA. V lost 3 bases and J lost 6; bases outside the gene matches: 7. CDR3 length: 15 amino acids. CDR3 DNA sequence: TGTGCCAGCAGCTTCGGCGGGGGGCGGTCCAATGAGCAGTTCTTC. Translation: CASSFGGGRSNEQFF. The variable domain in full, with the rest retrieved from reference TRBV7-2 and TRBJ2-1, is GAGVSQSPSNKVTEKGKDVELRCDPISGHTALYWYRQSLGQGLEFLIYFQGNSAPDKSGLPSDRFSAERTGGSVSTLTIQRTQQEDSAVYLCASSFGGGRSNEQFFGPGTRLTVL.

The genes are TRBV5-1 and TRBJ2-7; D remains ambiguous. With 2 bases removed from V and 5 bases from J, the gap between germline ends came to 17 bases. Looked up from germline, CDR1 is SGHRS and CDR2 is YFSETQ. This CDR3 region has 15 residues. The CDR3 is CASSLSSDLKNEQYF. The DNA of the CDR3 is TGCGCCAGCAGCTTAAGTTCGGACCTAAAAAACGAGCAGTACTTC.

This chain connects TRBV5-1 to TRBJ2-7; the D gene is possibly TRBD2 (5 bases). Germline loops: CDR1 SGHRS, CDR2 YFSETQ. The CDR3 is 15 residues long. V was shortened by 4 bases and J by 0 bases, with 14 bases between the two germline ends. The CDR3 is CASSPGSGSSYEQYF. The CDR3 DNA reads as TGCGCCAGCAGCCCAGGTTCGGGGAGCTCCTACGAGCAGTACTTC.

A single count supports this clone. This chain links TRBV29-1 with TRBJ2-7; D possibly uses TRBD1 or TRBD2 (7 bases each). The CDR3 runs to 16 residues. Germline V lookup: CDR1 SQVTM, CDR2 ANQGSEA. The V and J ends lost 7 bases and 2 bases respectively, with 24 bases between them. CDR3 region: CSAGLTGRGPTYEQYF. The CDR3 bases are TGCAGCGCCGGCCTCACAGGGAGGGGGCCTACCTACGAGCAGTACTTC.

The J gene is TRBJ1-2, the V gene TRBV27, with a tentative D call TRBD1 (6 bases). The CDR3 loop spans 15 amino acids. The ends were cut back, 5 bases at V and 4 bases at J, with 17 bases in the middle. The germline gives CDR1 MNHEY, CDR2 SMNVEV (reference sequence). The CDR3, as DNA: TGTGCCAGCAGTCGGGGGCCCAGTTCTTTCTATGGCTACACCTTC. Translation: CASSRGPSSFYGYTF.

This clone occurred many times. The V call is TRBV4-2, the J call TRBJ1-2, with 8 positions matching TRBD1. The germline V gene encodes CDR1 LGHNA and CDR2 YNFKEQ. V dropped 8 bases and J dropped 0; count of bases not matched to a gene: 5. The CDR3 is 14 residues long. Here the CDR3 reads CASQATGANYGYTF. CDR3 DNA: TGTGCCAGCCAAGCGACAGGGGCTAACTATGGCTACACCTTC.